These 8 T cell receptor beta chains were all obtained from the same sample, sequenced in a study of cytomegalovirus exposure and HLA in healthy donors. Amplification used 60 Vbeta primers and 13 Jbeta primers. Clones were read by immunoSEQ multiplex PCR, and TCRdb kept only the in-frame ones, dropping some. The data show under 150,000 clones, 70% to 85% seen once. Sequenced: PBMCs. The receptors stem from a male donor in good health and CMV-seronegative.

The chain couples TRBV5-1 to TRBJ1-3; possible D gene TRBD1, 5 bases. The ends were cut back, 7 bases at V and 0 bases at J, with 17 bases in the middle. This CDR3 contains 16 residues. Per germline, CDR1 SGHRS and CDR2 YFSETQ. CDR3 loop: CASGGGDPGSGNTIYF. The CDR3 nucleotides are TGCGCCAGCGGGGGAGGGGATCCCGGCTCTGGAAACACCATATATTTT.

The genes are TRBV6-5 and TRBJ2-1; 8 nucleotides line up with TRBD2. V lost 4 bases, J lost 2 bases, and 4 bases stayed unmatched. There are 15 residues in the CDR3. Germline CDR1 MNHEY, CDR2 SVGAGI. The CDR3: CASSSGGGPYNEQFF. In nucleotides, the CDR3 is TGTGCCAGCAGTTCGGGGGGGGGCCCCTACAATGAGCAGTTCTTC.

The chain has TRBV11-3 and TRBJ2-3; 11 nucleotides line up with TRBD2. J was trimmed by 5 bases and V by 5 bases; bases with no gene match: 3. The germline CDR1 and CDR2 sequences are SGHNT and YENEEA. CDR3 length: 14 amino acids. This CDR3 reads CASSPGLAGDTQYF. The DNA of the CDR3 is TGTGCCAGCAGCCCCGGACTAGCGGGAGATACGCAGTATTTT.

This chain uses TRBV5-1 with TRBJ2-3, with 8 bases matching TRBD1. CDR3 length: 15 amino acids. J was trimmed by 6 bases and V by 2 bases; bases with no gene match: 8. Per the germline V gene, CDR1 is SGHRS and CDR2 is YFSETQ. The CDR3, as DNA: TGCGCCAGCAGCTTATGGCAGGGGGCTTTGGATACGCAGTATTTT. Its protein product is CASSLWQGALDTQYF. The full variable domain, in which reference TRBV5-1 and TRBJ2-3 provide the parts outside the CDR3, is KAGVTQTPRYLIKTRGQQVTLSCSPISGHRSVSWYQQTPGQGLQFLFEYFSETQRNKGNFPGRFSGRQFSNSRSEMNVSTLELGDSALYLCASSLWQGALDTQYFGPGTRLTVL.

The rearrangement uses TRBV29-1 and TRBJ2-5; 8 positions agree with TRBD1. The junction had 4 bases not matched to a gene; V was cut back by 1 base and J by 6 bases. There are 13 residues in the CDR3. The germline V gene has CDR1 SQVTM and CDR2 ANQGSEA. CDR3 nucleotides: TGCAGCGTTGAAGGGACAGGGTGGAAGACCCAGTACTTC. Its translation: CSVEGTGWKTQYF.

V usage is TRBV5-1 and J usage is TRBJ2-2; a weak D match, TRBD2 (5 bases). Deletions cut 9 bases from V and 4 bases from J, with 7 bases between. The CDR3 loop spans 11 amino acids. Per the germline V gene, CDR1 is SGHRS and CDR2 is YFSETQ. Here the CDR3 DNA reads TGCGCCACGAGCGGCACCGGGGAGCTGTTTTTT. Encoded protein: CATSGTGELFF.

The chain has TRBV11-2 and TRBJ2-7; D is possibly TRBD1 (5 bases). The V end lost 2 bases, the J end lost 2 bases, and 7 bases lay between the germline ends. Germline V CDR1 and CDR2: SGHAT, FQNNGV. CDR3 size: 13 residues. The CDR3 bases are TGTGCCAGCAGCTTAACAGGCACCTACGAGCAGTACTTC. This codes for CASSLTGTYEQYF.

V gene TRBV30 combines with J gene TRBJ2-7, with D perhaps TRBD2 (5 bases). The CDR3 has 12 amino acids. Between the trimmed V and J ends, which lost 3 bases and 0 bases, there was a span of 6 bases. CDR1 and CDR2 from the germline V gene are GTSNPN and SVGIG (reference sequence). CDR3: CAWSRGSYEQYF. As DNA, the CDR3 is TGTGCCTGGAGCCGGGGCTCCTACGAGCAGTACTTC.